The present T cell receptor (beta chain) was sequenced within a study of T cell responses to AZD1222 COVID-19 vaccine. Here immunoSEQ multiplex PCR was the method, and the copy in TCRdb shows in-frame clones only, minus some. The data hold 180,000 or so clones, with 85% to 95% observed a single time. This clone turned up a few times. Its cognate antigen is unknown. The study, taken as a whole, reports: Unmutated variant regions reportedly attract nearly half of all spike-specific TCRs.

Trimming shortened V by 3 bases and J by 0 bases, and 11 bases separated the two germline ends. CDR3 length: 16 residues. CDR1 is SGHAT and CDR2 is FQNNGV in the germline V gene. The clonotype originates from an adult in good health. J is TRBJ2-2 and V is TRBV11-2; D may be TRBD1 (6 bases). Sample: peripheral blood, taken on day 0 of AZD1222 vaccination. The CDR3 sequence: CASSLLDRANTGELFF. DNA for the CDR3: TGTGCCAGCAGCTTGTTGGACAGAGCGAACACCGGGGAGCTGTTTTTT.